This T cell receptor beta chain stems from a study of CD8 T cells in Susac syndrome. With 6 bases removed from V and 0 bases from J, the gap between germline ends came to 17 bases. The germline CDR1 and CDR2 sequences are LNHDA and SQIVND (reference sequence). This CDR3 comprises 16 residues. Sequencing of TCR beta was performed on blood CD8+ and CD4+ T cells. TEMRA cells underwent FACS enrichment and CD8+ and CD4+ T cells underwent negative isolation. Random hexamers were used to reverse transcribe roughly 0.45 to 1 ug of RNA. TCR beta CDR3 was amplified by immunoSEQ covering 54 Vbeta and 13 Jbeta. TCRdb independently ran MiXCR on the immunoSEQ multiplex PCR reads; one entry per CDR3 protein. The data show around 280,000 distinct CDR3 sequences, with 70% to 90% seen just once and approximately 0.11% held by the top ten.

The clonotype comes from a human donor with multiple sclerosis. Sequencing was done on a sample of CD8+ T cells from PBMCs. V and J are TRBV19 and TRBJ1-1; tentative D call: TRBD1 (5 bases). The CDR3 protein is CASSTDGALMNTEAFF. The CDR3, as DNA: TGTGCCAGTAGCACCGACGGGGCACTCATGAACACTGAAGCTTTCTTT.